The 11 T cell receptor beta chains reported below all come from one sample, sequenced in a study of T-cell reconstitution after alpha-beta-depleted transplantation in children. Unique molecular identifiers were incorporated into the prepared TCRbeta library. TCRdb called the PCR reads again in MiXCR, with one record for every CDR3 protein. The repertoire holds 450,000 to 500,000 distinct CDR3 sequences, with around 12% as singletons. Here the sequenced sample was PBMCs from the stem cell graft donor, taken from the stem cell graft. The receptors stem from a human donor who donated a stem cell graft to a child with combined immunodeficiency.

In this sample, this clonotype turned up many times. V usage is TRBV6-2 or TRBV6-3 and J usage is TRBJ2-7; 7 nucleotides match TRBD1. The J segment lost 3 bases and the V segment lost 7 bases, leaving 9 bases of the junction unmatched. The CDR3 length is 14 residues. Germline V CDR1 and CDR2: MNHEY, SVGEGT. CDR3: CASIGDSSFYEQYF. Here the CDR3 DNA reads TGTGCCAGCATAGGGGACAGTTCATTCTACGAGCAGTACTTC.

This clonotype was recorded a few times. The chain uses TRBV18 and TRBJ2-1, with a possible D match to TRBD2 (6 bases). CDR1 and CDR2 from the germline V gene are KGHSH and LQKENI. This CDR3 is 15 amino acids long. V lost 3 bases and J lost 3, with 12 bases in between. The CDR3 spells CASSPLATIYNEQFF. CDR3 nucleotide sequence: TGTGCCAGCTCACCCCTAGCGACGATCTACAATGAGCAGTTCTTC.

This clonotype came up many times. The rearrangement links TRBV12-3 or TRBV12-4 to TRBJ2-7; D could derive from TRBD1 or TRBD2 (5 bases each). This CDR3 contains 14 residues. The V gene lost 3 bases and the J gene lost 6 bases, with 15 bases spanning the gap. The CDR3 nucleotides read TGTGCCAGCAGTTTGGGACCCGTGGCTTCCGAGCAGTACTTC. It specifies CASSLGPVASEQYF.

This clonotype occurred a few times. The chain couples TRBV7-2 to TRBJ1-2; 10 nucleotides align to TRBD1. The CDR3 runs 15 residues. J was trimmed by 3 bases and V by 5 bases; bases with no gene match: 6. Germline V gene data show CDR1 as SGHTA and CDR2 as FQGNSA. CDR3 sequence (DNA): TGTGCCAGCAGCCGACCTGGGACAGGGGACTATGGCTACACCTTC. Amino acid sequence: CASSRPGTGDYGYTF.

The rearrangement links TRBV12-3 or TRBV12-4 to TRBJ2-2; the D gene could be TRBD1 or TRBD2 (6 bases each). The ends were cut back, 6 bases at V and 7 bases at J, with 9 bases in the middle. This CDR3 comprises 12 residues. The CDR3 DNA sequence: TGTGCCAGCAGGAGGGGGGTCGGGGAGCTGTTTTTT. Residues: CASRRGVGELFF.

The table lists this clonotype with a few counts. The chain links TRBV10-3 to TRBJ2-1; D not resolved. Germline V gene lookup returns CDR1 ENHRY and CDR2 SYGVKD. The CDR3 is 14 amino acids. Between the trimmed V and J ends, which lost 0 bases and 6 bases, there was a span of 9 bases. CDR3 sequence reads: CAISESGSPNEQFF. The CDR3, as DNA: TGTGCCATCAGTGAGTCGGGCTCCCCCAATGAGCAGTTCTTC.

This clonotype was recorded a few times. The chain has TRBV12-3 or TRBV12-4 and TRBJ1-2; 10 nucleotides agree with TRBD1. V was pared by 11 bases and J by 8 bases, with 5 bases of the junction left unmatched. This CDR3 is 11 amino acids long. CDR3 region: CARTGGVGYTF. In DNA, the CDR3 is TGTGCCCGGACAGGGGGAGTCGGCTACACCTTC.

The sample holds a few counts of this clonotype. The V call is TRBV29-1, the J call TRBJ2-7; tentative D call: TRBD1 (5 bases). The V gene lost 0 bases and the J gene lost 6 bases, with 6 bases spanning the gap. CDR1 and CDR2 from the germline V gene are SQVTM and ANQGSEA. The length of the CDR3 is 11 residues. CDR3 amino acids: CSVEEGAEQYF. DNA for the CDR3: TGCAGCGTTGAAGAAGGGGCCGAGCAGTACTTC.

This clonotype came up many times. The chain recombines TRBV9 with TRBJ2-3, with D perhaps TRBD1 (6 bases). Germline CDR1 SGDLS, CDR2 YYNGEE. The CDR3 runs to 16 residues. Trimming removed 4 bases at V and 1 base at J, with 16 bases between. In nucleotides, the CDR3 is TGTGCCAGCAGCACCCGGGGTGGGGGCCGCACAGATACGCAGTATTTT. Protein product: CASSTRGGGRTDTQYF.

In nucleotides, the CDR3 is TGCAGTGCTAGATGGGGGAGGGGGCCTGAGGGGTTCTTC. Protein sequence: CSARWGRGPEGFF. The chain uses TRBV20-1 and TRBJ2-1; either TRBD1 or TRBD2 may supply D (7 bases each). V shed 2 bases and J shed 15 bases, with 20 bases lying between them. The CDR3 is 13 residues long. Looked up from germline, CDR1 is DFQATT and CDR2 is SNEGSKA (reference sequence).

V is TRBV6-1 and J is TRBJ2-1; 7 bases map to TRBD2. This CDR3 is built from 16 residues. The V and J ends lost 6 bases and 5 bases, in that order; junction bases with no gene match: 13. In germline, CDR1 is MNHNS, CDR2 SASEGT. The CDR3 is CASSSPGGSRDNEQFF. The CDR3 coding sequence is TGTGCCAGCAGCTCCCCCGGGGGGTCGAGGGACAATGAGCAGTTCTTC.